The source of this T cell receptor (beta chain) is a study of response to subunit inactivated influenza vaccine. Findings and caveats of the study: The authors suggested that few new T cells are recruited per seasonal influenza vaccination.

Regarding this clonotype: What it binds is not known.

From the RT-PCR reads, TCRdb called clonotypes with MiXCR, one entry per CDR3 protein. The sample lists over 300,000 distinct CDR3 sequences; about a fifth were seen once. Trimming pared 2 bases from V and 7 bases from J, leaving 9 bases between. The germline V gene has CDR1 LGHNA and CDR2 YNFKEQ. This CDR3 comprises 13 residues. This sample comprised PBMCs from blood, obtained approximately 22 months after vaccination. This TCR came from a man between 50 and 75 years old who received an inactivated influenza vaccine. This chain links TRBV4-2 with TRBJ2-1; D is uncertain. In DNA, the CDR3 is TGTGCCAGCAGCCAATTTCTAGAGAATGAGCAGTTCTTC. It specifies CASSQFLENEQFF.